This T cell receptor (beta chain) was captured in a study of chemoradiotherapy in HPV16-positive cancers. The wider study: Functional T-cell assays on a couple of HPV16-positive patients' cells defined candidate HPV-specific clones and common TCR motifs.

Note on this clone: Its antigen is still unknown.

Unmatched junction bases numbered 9, after V lost 4 bases and J lost 4 bases. Per germline, CDR1 SGHTA and CDR2 FQGNSA. The CDR3 covers 15 residues. The method was immunoSEQ multiplex PCR; TCRdb's version includes in-frame clones alone and lacks a portion of them. The repertoire holds roughly 5,000 clones, with approximately 91% as singletons. Study-level results: Functional assays defining HPV-specific T cells used only a couple of HPV16-positive patients. Non-HPV-specific T cells did not expand in tumors during treatment, whereas candidate HPV-specific clones and E7-related motifs did.

The TCR originated in a human donor with HPV-associated anogenital cancer. Source: blood, taken from a patient who underwent chemoradiotherapy. The V gene is TRBV7-2, the J gene TRBJ1-1; 7 nucleotides line up with TRBD1. The CDR3 DNA sequence: TGTGCCAGCAGCTATCGACAGGGCTGGGGCACTGAAGCTTTCTTT. This codes for CASSYRQGWGTEAFF.